These T cell receptor beta chains were read from a single sample in a study of cytomegalovirus exposure and HLA in healthy donors. Sequencing used immunoSEQ multiplex PCR; TCRdb keeps in-frame clones, though not all of them. Of more than 100,000 clones in the sample, roughly 86% were seen once. The material sequenced was PBMCs. The source is a man aged 30 to 39 in good health and CMV-seronegative. Both conserved end residues are part of each CDR3. The order of the fields is J gene, V gene, D gene, clone size, CDR3 protein, CDR3 DNA. The D gene is left open where the match is weak. Expanded clones are given a class, and other clones once, few, many or no size at all.

j_gene: TRBJ1-1; v_gene: TRBV29-1; d_gene: NA; abundance: NA; CDR3aa: CSAQQQDQAFF; CDR3nt: TGCAGCGCCCAGCAGCAGGATCAAGCTTTCTTT
j_gene: TRBJ2-2; v_gene: TRBV7-2; d_gene: NA; abundance: NA; CDR3aa: CASSLGLAGELFF; CDR3nt: TGTGCCAGCAGCTTAGGTCTAGCCGGGGAGCTGTTTTTT
j_gene: TRBJ1-1; v_gene: TRBV5-1; d_gene: NA; abundance: NA; CDR3aa: CASSFFGRGTEAFF; CDR3nt: TGCGCCAGCAGCTTCTTCGGCAGGGGCACTGAAGCTTTCTTT
j_gene: TRBJ1-1; v_gene: TRBV5-1; d_gene: NA; abundance: NA; CDR3aa: CASSLAALRNTEAFF; CDR3nt: TGCGCCAGCAGCTTGGCCGCTTTGAGGAACACTGAAGCTTTCTTT
j_gene: TRBJ2-1; v_gene: TRBV4-1; d_gene: TRBD2; abundance: NA; CDR3aa: CASSQGGSSYNEQFF; CDR3nt: TGCGCCAGCAGCCAAGGCGGGAGCTCCTACAATGAGCAGTTCTTC
j_gene: TRBJ2-5; v_gene: TRBV6-1; d_gene: TRBD2; abundance: few; CDR3aa: CASSEIRGGQETQYF; CDR3nt: TGTGCCAGCAGTGAAATTCGGGGGGGGCAGGAGACCCAGTACTTC
j_gene: TRBJ1-5; v_gene: TRBV6-5; d_gene: NA; abundance: NA; CDR3aa: CATRTSNQPQHF; CDR3nt: TGTGCCACCAGGACAAGCAATCAGCCCCAGCATTTT
j_gene: TRBJ2-5; v_gene: TRBV5-1; d_gene: NA; abundance: NA; CDR3aa: CASSFRAGQETQYF; CDR3nt: TGCGCCAGCAGCTTCCGAGCGGGTCAAGAGACCCAGTACTTC
j_gene: TRBJ2-7; v_gene: TRBV7-2; d_gene: NA; abundance: NA; CDR3aa: CASSGRGEQYF; CDR3nt: TGTGCCAGCAGCGGTAGAGGCGAGCAGTACTTC
j_gene: TRBJ1-4; v_gene: TRBV10-1; d_gene: NA; abundance: NA; CDR3aa: CASTASLNEKLFF; CDR3nt: TGCGCCAGTACTGCGTCTCTGAATGAAAAACTGTTTTTT
j_gene: TRBJ2-7; v_gene: TRBV4-3; d_gene: TRBD2; abundance: NA; CDR3aa: CASSQDGGSGSSYEQYF; CDR3nt: TGCGCCAGCAGCCAAGACGGCGGCAGCGGGAGCTCCTACGAGCAGTACTTC
j_gene: TRBJ2-7; v_gene: TRBV12-5; d_gene: TRBD2; abundance: NA; CDR3aa: CASGATSGRAYEQYF; CDR3nt: TGTGCTAGTGGGGCGACTAGCGGGAGAGCCTACGAGCAGTACTTC
j_gene: TRBJ2-1; v_gene: TRBV15; d_gene: TRBD1; abundance: few; CDR3aa: CATSRETGTGYNEQFF; CDR3nt: TGTGCCACCAGCAGAGAAACCGGGACAGGGTACAATGAGCAGTTCTTC
j_gene: TRBJ2-7; v_gene: TRBV6-5; d_gene: TRBD1; abundance: NA; CDR3aa: CASSYSVQGAYEQYF; CDR3nt: TGTGCCAGCAGTTACTCGGTGCAGGGGGCCTACGAGCAGTACTTC
j_gene: TRBJ2-3; v_gene: TRBV7-9; d_gene: TRBD2; abundance: NA; CDR3aa: CASSLGLAGYSFSTDTQYF; CDR3nt: TGTGCCAGCAGCCTGGGACTAGCGGGATACTCCTTTAGCACAGATACGCAGTATTTT